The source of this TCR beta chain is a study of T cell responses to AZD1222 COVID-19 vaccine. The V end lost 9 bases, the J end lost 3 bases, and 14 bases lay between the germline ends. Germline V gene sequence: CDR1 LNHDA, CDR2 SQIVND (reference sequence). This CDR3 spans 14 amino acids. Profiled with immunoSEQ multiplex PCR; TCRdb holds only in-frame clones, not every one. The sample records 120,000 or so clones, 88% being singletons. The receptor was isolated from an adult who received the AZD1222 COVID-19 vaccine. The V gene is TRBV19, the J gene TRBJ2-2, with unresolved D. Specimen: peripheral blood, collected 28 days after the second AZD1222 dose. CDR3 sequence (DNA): TGTGCCAGCCTTAACCGCCAAGACACCGGGGAGCTGTTTTTT. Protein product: CASLNRQDTGELFF.